This T cell receptor beta chain derives from a study of CD8 T cells in Susac syndrome. CDR3 size: 14 residues. Germline assignment: CDR1 SGHDT and CDR2 YYEEEE. With 0 bases removed from V and 3 bases from J, the gap between germline ends came to 7 bases. Reverse transcription of about 0.45 to 1 ug RNA was performed with random hexamers. TCRdb ran MiXCR on the immunoSEQ multiplex PCR reads and lists one entry per CDR3 protein. The sample yields more than 95,000 distinct CDR3 sequences, about 95% seen once. The sequence was obtained from a human donor with Susac syndrome. The J gene is TRBJ2-1, the V gene TRBV5-6; D remains ambiguous. The sample was CD8+ T cells from PBMCs. The DNA of the CDR3 is TGTGCCAGCAGCTTGGAACTCGACTACAATGAGCAGTTCTTC. The encoded protein is CASSLELDYNEQFF.